The 15 T cell receptor beta chains reported below all come from one sample, sequenced in a study of preoperative IRX-2 immunotherapy in early breast cancer. TCRdb's copy holds only in-frame clones and misses some; the assay was immunoSEQ multiplex PCR. The sample shows about 1,400 clones, roughly 60% of them seen only once. Treatment meaning: preoperative locoregional IRX-2 cytokine immunotherapy. The specimen was tumor tissue, collected before IRX-2 immunotherapy. Every receptor here comes from a human donor with breast cancer.

This clone has only a few counts. V is TRBV28 and J is TRBJ1-1; tentatively, D is TRBD1 (6 bases). The CDR3 loop spans 16 amino acids. Germline CDR1 reads MDHEN; CDR2 reads SYDVKM. With 2 bases removed from V and 3 bases from J, the gap between germline ends came to 16 bases. CDR3 sequence reads: CASSLIGQGTDTEAFF. Written as DNA, the CDR3 is TGTGCCAGCAGTTTAATTGGGCAGGGGACCGACACTGAAGCTTTCTTT.

This rearrangement joins TRBV5-1 to TRBJ1-4; no definite D call. From germline, CDR1 is SGHRS and CDR2 YFSETQ. The CDR3 length is 17 residues. Trimming shortened V by 2 bases and J by 0 bases, and 14 bases separated the two germline ends. CDR3 nucleotide sequence: TGCGCCAGCAGCTTCAACTCACCTGTTGCAACTAATGAAAAACTGTTTTTT. Translating it yields CASSFNSPVATNEKLFF.

This clone was observed a single time. This rearrangement joins TRBV11-3 to TRBJ1-4, with D possibly matching TRBD1 (6 bases). Trimming took 2 bases from V and 8 from J, leaving 12 bases between them. CDR3 length equals 14 residues. Germline CDR1 is SGHNT and CDR2 is YENEEA. CDR3 sequence reads: CASSLRGSWEKLFF. The CDR3 DNA is TGTGCCAGCAGCTTAAGGGGGTCTTGGGAAAAACTGTTTTTT.

The chain joins TRBV12-5 to TRBJ2-1; 8 positions agree with TRBD2. CDR3 length equals 17 residues. The V segment lost 0 bases and the J segment 9 bases; nucleotides outside the gene matches: 13. Germline loops: CDR1 LGHNT, CDR2 FRNRAP. CDR3: CASGLVLPGLVTAEQFF. The CDR3 DNA is TGTGCTAGTGGTTTGGTCCTCCCGGGACTAGTTACGGCTGAGCAGTTCTTC.

The J gene is TRBJ2-7, the V gene TRBV19, with D tentatively TRBD1 or TRBD2 (5 bases each). The germline V and J ends were trimmed by 10 bases and 6 bases, with 19 bases remaining between them. CDR1 is LNHDA, CDR2 SQIVND, per germline (reference sequence). The CDR3 contains 13 residues. For the CDR3, the DNA is TGTGCCACTGAGGGGACGAATACCCTCGAGCAGTACTTC. Translated: CATEGTNTLEQYF.

The chain employs TRBV11-3 and TRBJ2-5; TRBD2 matches 8 bases. This CDR3 has 15 amino acids. The germline V gene has CDR1 SGHNT and CDR2 YENEEA. The V gene end was trimmed by 0 bases and the J gene end by 5 bases; junction bases not matched to a gene: 5. As DNA, the CDR3 is TGTGCCAGCAGCTTAGAACGGGGGGGCCGCGAGACCCAGTACTTC. The encoded protein is CASSLERGGRETQYF.

The rearrangement uses TRBV11-3 and TRBJ2-7; 7 bases map to TRBD1. This CDR3 region has 16 residues. Trimming took 2 bases from V and 0 from J; bases not matched to a gene: 7. CDR1 and CDR2 (germline): SGHNT, YENEEA. The DNA of the CDR3 is TGTGCCAGCAGCTTAAACCCCAGGGGGAGCTCCTACGAGCAGTACTTC. It yields the protein CASSLNPRGSSYEQYF.

This clone was observed a few times. V gene TRBV19 combines with J gene TRBJ2-5, with 7 bases aligning to TRBD2. Germline V gene lookup returns CDR1 LNHDA and CDR2 SQIVND (reference sequence). The CDR3 extends over 13 amino acids. J was trimmed by 4 bases and V by 6 bases; bases with no gene match: 5. The CDR3 sequence: CASSRGRGETQYF. The CDR3 coding sequence is TGTGCCAGTAGCCGGGGGAGGGGAGAGACCCAGTACTTC.

The chain couples TRBV7-5 to TRBJ1-2. TRBV7-5 is recorded as a pseudogene. The length of the CDR3 is 14 residues. The DNA of the CDR3 is TGTGCCAGCAGCTTAGGGGACGGAAACTATGGCTACACCTTC. Amino acid sequence: CASSLGDGNYGYTF.

The chain is built from TRBV6-8 and TRBJ2-1, with D hard to call. V lost 6 bases, J lost 6 bases, and 15 bases lay in between. The CDR3 has 14 amino acids. The V gene's germline CDR1 is MNHGY and CDR2 SAAAGT. For the CDR3, the DNA is TGTGCCAGCAGCTCACCCAGGAATCGCAATGAGCAGTTCTTC. Amino acids: CASSSPRNRNEQFF.

V is TRBV11-3 and J is TRBJ2-2; no firm D call. Germline assignment: CDR1 SGHNT and CDR2 YENEEA. V was trimmed by 3 bases and J by 7 bases, leaving 21 bases between them. The length of the CDR3 is 17 residues. CDR3 DNA sequence: TGTGCCAGCAGCTTGAATACAGTTTCTCCTGTGGTCGGGGAGCTGTTTTTT. This codes for CASSLNTVSPVVGELFF.

The J gene is TRBJ1-3, the V gene TRBV6-8, with no clear D. V was shortened by 0 bases and J by 5 bases, with 5 bases between the two germline ends. The CDR3 totals 13 residues. The germline gives CDR1 MNHGY, CDR2 SAAAGT. CDR3 in amino acids: CASSYSTRNTIYF. For the CDR3, the DNA is TGTGCCAGCAGTTACTCCACCCGAAACACCATATATTTT.

The gene calls are TRBV18 and TRBJ1-5; 9 bases map to TRBD1. In germline, CDR1 is KGHSH, CDR2 LQKENI. The CDR3 covers 16 residues. J gave up 2 bases and V 4 bases, and 6 bases lay outside the gene matches. DNA of the CDR3: TGTGCCAGCTCACAAACAGGGGGCGCGGGCAATCAGCCCCAGCATTTT. Translation gives CASSQTGGAGNQPQHF.

The chain couples TRBV6-8 to TRBJ1-6, with D unresolved. Germline V gene lookup returns CDR1 MNHGY and CDR2 SAAAGT. V was clipped by 4 bases and J by 14 bases, with 18 bases between them. The CDR3 has 14 residues. The DNA for the CDR3 is TGTGCCAGCAGTTCGACCCAGAGGTTAATTACCCTCCACTTT. Amino acid sequence: CASSSTQRLITLHF.

This chain joins TRBV11-3 and TRBJ2-5; D not certain. The V gene lost 5 bases and the J gene lost 5 bases, with 21 bases spanning the gap. This CDR3 has 16 residues. Looked up from germline, CDR1 is SGHNT and CDR2 is YENEEA. This CDR3 reads CASSPSLVGVRETQYF. CDR3 in DNA: TGTGCCAGCAGCCCATCTCTCGTTGGTGTGAGGGAGACCCAGTACTTC.